One TCR beta chain is described in this entry. The antigen remains unidentified. The data are from a study of blood T cells in healthy people across ages. Each sample used at least 6 million PBMCs. Germline V CDR1 and CDR2: SNHLY, FYNNEI. The CDR3 runs 14 residues. V trimming: 7 bases; J trimming: 3 bases; junction bases outside the gene matches: 6. Overall study results and limits: In older individuals, TCR beta diversity per million T cells was lower, falling roughly linearly with age. The percentage of naive T cells correlated strongly with TCR beta diversity. Bulk PBMC profiling left naive and antigen-experienced comparisons inconclusive.

With a J-beta primer mix and a sample-barcoded 5' primer, a second PCR ran roughly 6 to 11 cycles. TCRdb re-called the 5' RACE reads through MiXCR, storing one row per CDR3 protein. The sample includes more than 1,400,000 distinct CDR3 sequences, 42% seen only once; the top ten take roughly 7.7%. The sequencing input was blood. The sequence came from a woman aged 18-29 years in good health. This chain uses TRBV2 with TRBJ2-4; 7 bases align to TRBD2. As DNA, the CDR3 is TGTGCCAGCAATCCAGCGGGGAGCAAAAACATTCAGTACTTC. Translation gives CASNPAGSKNIQYF.